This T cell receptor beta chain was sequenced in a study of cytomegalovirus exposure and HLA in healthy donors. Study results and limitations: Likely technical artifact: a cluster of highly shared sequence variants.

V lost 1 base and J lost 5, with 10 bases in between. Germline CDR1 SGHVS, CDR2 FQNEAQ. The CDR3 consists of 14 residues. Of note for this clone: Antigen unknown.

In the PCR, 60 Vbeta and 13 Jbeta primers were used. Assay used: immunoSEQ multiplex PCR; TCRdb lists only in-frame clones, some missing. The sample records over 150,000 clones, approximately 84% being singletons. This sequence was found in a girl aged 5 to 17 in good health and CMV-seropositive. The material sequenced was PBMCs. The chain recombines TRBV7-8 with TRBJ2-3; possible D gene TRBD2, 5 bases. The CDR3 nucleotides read TGTGCCAGCAGCTTAGACGGGGTTGGAGATACGCAGTATTTT. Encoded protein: CASSLDGVGDTQYF.